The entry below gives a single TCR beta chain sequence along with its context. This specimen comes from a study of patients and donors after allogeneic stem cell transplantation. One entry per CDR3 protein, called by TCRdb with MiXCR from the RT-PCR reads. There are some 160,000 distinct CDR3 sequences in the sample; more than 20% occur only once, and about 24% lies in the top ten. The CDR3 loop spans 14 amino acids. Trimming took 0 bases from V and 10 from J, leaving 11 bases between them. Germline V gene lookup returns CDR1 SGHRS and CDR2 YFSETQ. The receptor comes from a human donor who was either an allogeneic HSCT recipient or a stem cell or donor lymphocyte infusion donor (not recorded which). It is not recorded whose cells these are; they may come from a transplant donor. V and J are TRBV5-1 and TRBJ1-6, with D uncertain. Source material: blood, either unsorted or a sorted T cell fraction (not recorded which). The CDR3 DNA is TGCGCCAGCAGCTTGGCGGGTCTTGGGTCACCCCTCCACTTT. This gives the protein CASSLAGLGSPLHF.